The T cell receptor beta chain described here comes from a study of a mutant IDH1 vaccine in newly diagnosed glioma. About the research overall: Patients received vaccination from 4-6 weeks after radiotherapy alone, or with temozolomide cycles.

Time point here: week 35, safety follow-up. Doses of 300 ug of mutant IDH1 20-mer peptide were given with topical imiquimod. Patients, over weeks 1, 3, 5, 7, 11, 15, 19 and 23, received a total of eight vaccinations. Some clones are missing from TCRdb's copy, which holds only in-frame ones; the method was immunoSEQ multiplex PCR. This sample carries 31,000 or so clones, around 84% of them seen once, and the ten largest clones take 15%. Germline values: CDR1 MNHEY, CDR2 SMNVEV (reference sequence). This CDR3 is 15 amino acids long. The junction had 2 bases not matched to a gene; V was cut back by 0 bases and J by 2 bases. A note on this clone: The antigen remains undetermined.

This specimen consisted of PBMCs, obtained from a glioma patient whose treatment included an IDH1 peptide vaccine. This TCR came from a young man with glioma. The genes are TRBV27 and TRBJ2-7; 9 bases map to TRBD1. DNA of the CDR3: TGTGCCAGCAGTTTATCTGGGACAGGGACCTACGAGCAGTACTTC. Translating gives CASSLSGTGTYEQYF.